Reported below is one TCR beta chain. As yet, its antigen is unknown. This record belongs to a study of identical twins. Study-wide results and caveats: Memory repertoires showed no such pattern, whereas abundant cord blood beta clonotypes carried fewer insertions. There was more out-of-frame TCR alpha sharing in monozygotic twins than models estimated. Conclusions were drawn cross-sectionally by statistical analysis, without following the same donors.

The CDR3 contains 12 residues. Germline loops: CDR1 SGHKS, CDR2 YYEKEE (reference sequence). With 3 bases removed from V and 6 bases from J, the gap between germline ends came to 10 bases. Unique molecular identifiers were present on the cDNA, and a universal primer site came from template switching. Via MiXCR, TCRdb re-called the 5' RACE reads, giving one row per CDR3 protein. The sample comprises 1.5 million to 2 million distinct CDR3 sequences, about 31% of which are singletons, and about 0.3% rests with the top ten. The source material was cord blood. The receptor's source is a newborn girl in good health. J is TRBJ2-7 and V is TRBV5-5, with unresolved D. For the CDR3, the DNA is TGTGCCAGCAGCTATGGAGAATCCGAGCAGTACTTC. Translating gives CASSYGESEQYF.